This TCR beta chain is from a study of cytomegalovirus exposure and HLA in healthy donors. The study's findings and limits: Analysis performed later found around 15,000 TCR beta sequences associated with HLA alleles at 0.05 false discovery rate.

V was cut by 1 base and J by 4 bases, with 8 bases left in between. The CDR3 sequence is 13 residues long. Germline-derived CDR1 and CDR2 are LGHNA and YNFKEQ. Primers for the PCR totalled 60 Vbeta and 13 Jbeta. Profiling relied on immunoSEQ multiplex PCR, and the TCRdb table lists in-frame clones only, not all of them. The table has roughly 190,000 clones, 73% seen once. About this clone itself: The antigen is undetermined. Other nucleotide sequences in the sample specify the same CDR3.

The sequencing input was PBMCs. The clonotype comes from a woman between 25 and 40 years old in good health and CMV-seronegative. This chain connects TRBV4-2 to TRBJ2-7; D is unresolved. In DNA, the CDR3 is TGTGCCAGCAGCCAAGGGGCCTCGTACGAGCAGTACTTC. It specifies CASSQGASYEQYF.